Sequencing of this T cell receptor (beta chain) was carried out in a study of T cell responses to AZD1222 COVID-19 vaccine. Regarding the study as a whole: White British people made up most donors, females outnumbered males, and clonal diversity was possibly underestimated. The study found vaccine-associated CD4 TCRs spanning spike, dominant at 160-218 and 743-854.

This CDR3 contains 16 residues. V was pared by 3 bases and J by 8 bases, with 17 bases between. Per germline, CDR1 SGHTA and CDR2 FQGNSA. Note on this clone: Its antigen is unknown.

Repertoires were generated with immunoSEQ multiplex PCR, while TCRdb's copy carries only in-frame clones and drops some. The table lists approximately 140,000 clones, roughly four fifths of them singletons. The TCR was taken from an adult in good health. This material consisted of peripheral blood, taken on day 0 of MenACWY control vaccination. The J gene is TRBJ1-6, the V gene TRBV7-2, with TRBD1 as a possible D gene (5 bases). The CDR3 loop is CASSLALTVRDSPLHF. DNA for the CDR3: TGTGCCAGCAGCTTGGCATTGACAGTTCGAGATTCACCCCTCCACTTT.